The following is a T cell receptor beta chain sequence with its context. Its antigen is still unknown. Trimming shortened V by 5 bases and J by 5 bases, and 9 bases separated the two germline ends. The CDR3 is 13 amino acids. Germline assignment: CDR1 SNHLY and CDR2 FYNNEI. This record comes from a study of T cell responses to AZD1222 COVID-19 vaccine. The data were produced by immunoSEQ multiplex PCR, yet TCRdb's version contains in-frame clones alone and is incomplete. The sample lists approximately 64,000 clones; over 80% were seen once. Study-wide findings and caveats: Researchers took repertoire samples only after the peak T cell response had come. Donors were mostly white British, more females; clonal diversity possibly underestimated. Spike was spanned by vaccine-associated CD4 TCRs, with dominance at 160-218 and 743-854.

This chain links TRBV2 with TRBJ1-4; D remains unclear. This specimen was peripheral blood, taken 28 days after the second dose of the MenACWY control vaccine. This TCR was sampled from an adult who received the MenACWY meningococcal vaccine as a control. CDR3 sequence (DNA): TGTGCCAGCAGTATCGACTACAATGAAAAACTGTTTTTT. This encodes CASSIDYNEKLFF.